These 17 T cell receptor beta chains came from one sample sequenced in a study of identical twins. TCRdb redid the calling of the 5' RACE reads with MiXCR, one entry per CDR3 protein. Of about 660,000 distinct CDR3 sequences listed, around 8.3% are singletons. These data were also reused for a study on yellow fever vaccine responses in identical twins.

Material: PBMCs. The receptors come from a woman aged 18 to 35 in good health.

This clonotype showed up just a few times. The J gene is TRBJ2-2, the V gene TRBV15; D uncertain. Trimming stripped 8 bases from V and 2 bases from J, with 18 bases between. Germline CDR1 LNHNV, CDR2 YYDKDF (reference sequence). The CDR3 sequence is 16 residues long. The CDR3: CATGLVWGTNTGELFF. The CDR3 nucleotides read TGTGCCACCGGGTTGGTATGGGGAACAAACACCGGGGAGCTGTTTTTT.

This clonotype turned up a few times. The chain uses TRBV20-1 and TRBJ2-3; D might be TRBD1 or TRBD2, each matching 5 bases. Germline V gene sequence: CDR1 DFQATT, CDR2 SNEGSKA (reference sequence). CDR3 length equals 15 residues. The CDR3 DNA reads as TGCTCACTCACGGGAAACACCATGGGGCCAGATACGCAGTATTTT. Translation: CSLTGNTMGPDTQYF.

The chain recombines TRBV5-1 with TRBJ2-4; perhaps TRBD2 as D (6 bases). Trimming pared 0 bases from V and 2 bases from J, leaving 9 bases between. The germline gives CDR1 SGHRS, CDR2 YFSETQ. This CDR3 has 15 residues. The CDR3 loop is CASSLERGTKNIQYF. DNA of the CDR3: TGCGCCAGCAGCTTGGAACGGGGGACCAAAAACATTCAGTACTTC.

CDR3 loop: CASSLDRPGSSNYGYTF. The CDR3 nucleotides are TGTGCCAGCAGTTTAGACAGGCCCGGATCGTCTAACTATGGCTACACCTTC. V usage is TRBV12-3 or TRBV12-4 and J usage is TRBJ1-2, with D possibly matching TRBD1 (5 bases). The germline V and J ends were trimmed by 1 base and 0 bases, with 15 bases remaining between them. This CDR3 is 17 amino acids long.

This clonotype showed up just a few times. For the CDR3, the DNA is TGCAGCGTGACGAGTGACCGGGGCTACACCTTC. It yields the protein CSVTSDRGYTF. J is TRBJ1-2 and V is TRBV29-1; D call uncertain. The CDR3 totals 11 residues. V lost 6 bases and J 8 bases, leaving 13 bases between the germline ends. Germline values: CDR1 SQVTM, CDR2 ANQGSEA.

The gene calls are TRBV7-9 and TRBJ1-1, with a tentative D call TRBD1 (5 bases). This CDR3 comprises 12 residues. The germline CDR1 and CDR2 sequences are SEHNR and FQNEAQ (reference sequence). With 3 bases removed from V and 8 bases from J, the gap between germline ends came to 10 bases. CDR3 loop: CASSFDGAEAFF. The CDR3 DNA follows: TGTGCCAGCAGCTTCGACGGGGCAGAAGCTTTCTTT.

Ten or more counts support this clonotype. At one boundary the junction diverges from the germline segment, which might be a read error. This chain links TRBV7-7 with TRBJ2-3; no clear D. The germline V gene encodes CDR1 SSHAT and CDR2 FNYEAQ (reference sequence). The CDR3 has 13 residues. In DNA form, the CDR3 reads TGTGCTAGCAGCTACCTTAGCACAGATACGCAGTATTTT. It yields the protein CASSYLSTDTQYF.

This clonotype occurred a few times. CDR3 bases: TGCAGTGCTAGATCAACTAGCGGGAAGCACTACGAGCAGTACTTC. The encoded protein is CSARSTSGKHYEQYF. This rearrangement joins TRBV20-1 to TRBJ2-7; 10 nucleotides match TRBD2. Germline assignment: CDR1 DFQATT and CDR2 SNEGSKA (reference sequence). The ends lost 2 bases at V and 3 bases at J; junction bases unmatched: 7. The CDR3 is 15 amino acids.

The V gene is TRBV11-2, the J gene TRBJ2-5, with unresolved D. Germline-derived CDR1 and CDR2 are SGHAT and FQNNGV. Deletions cut 4 bases from V and 8 bases from J, with 17 bases between. The CDR3 runs 14 residues. CDR3 loop: CASSSPLWPITQYF. In nucleotides, the CDR3 is TGTGCCAGCAGCTCGCCCTTGTGGCCTATAACCCAGTACTTC.

This clonotype was recorded a few times. CDR3 sequence reads: CASSESPTGQGSYLASYNEQFF. CDR3 in DNA: TGTGCCAGCAGCGAATCCCCAACGGGACAAGGGTCTTATCTGGCGTCCTACAATGAGCAGTTCTTC. This chain uses TRBV9 with TRBJ2-1; D is possibly TRBD1 (6 bases). This CDR3 spans 22 amino acids. Germline CDR1 is SGDLS and CDR2 is YYNGEE. Deletions cut 3 bases from V and 1 base from J, with 32 bases between.

This clonotype was seen only a few times. The chain has TRBV20-1 and TRBJ2-5; D unclear. Trimming cost V 3 bases and J 1 base, with 12 bases left between them. The CDR3 loop spans 14 amino acids. Germline CDR1 DFQATT, CDR2 SNEGSKA (reference sequence). The DNA for the CDR3 is TGCAGTGCTAGCAGGCCGGGCCCCCAAGAGACCCAGTACTTC. This sequence encodes CSASRPGPQETQYF.

This clonotype has only a few counts. The chain employs TRBV20-1 and TRBJ2-1, with TRBD2 matching over 7 bases. Germline values: CDR1 DFQATT, CDR2 SNEGSKA (reference sequence). This CDR3 spans 13 amino acids. The junction had 9 bases not matched to a gene; V was cut back by 7 bases and J by 6 bases. The CDR3 loop is CSVVAGQLNEQFF. The CDR3 DNA follows: TGCAGTGTTGTAGCGGGCCAACTCAATGAGCAGTTCTTC.

This clonotype was counted between two and nine times. The chain carries TRBV11-1 and TRBJ2-6; D remains ambiguous. The CDR3 is made up of 19 amino acids. The V end lost 5 bases, the J end lost 0 bases, and 20 bases lay between the germline ends. Germline V gene data show CDR1 as SGHAT and CDR2 as FQDESV (reference sequence). The CDR3: CASSRRPGETDSGANVLTF. The DNA of the CDR3 is TGTGCCAGCAGCCGACGCCCAGGAGAAACAGACTCTGGGGCCAACGTCCTGACTTTC.

The chain has TRBV24-1 and TRBJ2-3; 7 nucleotides match TRBD2. Germline CDR1 and CDR2: KGHDR and SFDVKD. The CDR3 loop spans 16 amino acids. Trimming took 1 base from V and 0 from J; bases not matched to a gene: 3. The CDR3 protein is CATSDFAGASTDTQYF. The DNA for the CDR3 is TGTGCCACCAGTGATTTCGCGGGAGCGAGCACAGATACGCAGTATTTT.

This chain links TRBV3-1 with TRBJ2-2; tentative D call: TRBD1 (6 bases). Germline CDR1 reads LGHDT; CDR2 reads YNNKEL (reference sequence). V lost 4 bases and J 7 bases, leaving 10 bases between the germline ends. The CDR3 totals 13 residues. The CDR3 loop reads CASSPQGFGELFF. The CDR3 DNA is TGTGCCAGCAGCCCCCAGGGGTTCGGGGAGCTGTTTTTT.

This clonotype appeared many times. This rearrangement joins TRBV12-3 or TRBV12-4 to TRBJ2-1, with D tentatively TRBD2 (6 bases). The V gene lost 3 bases and the J gene lost 6 bases, with 15 bases spanning the gap. The length of the CDR3 is 15 residues. Here the CDR3 reads CASSLDETGVNEQFF. CDR3 nucleotide sequence: TGTGCCAGCAGTTTGGATGAGACGGGGGTCAATGAGCAGTTCTTC.

The sample holds a few counts of this clonotype. This chain joins TRBV10-2 and TRBJ2-3; 8 bases match TRBD1. CDR3 length: 14 residues. With 10 bases clipped from V and 4 bases from J, the junction kept 10 bases outside the gene matches. Per germline, CDR1 WSHSY and CDR2 SAAADI. CDR3 sequence: CAIGQGAKSDTQYF. In nucleotides, the CDR3 is TGCGCCATAGGGCAGGGGGCAAAATCAGATACGCAGTATTTT.